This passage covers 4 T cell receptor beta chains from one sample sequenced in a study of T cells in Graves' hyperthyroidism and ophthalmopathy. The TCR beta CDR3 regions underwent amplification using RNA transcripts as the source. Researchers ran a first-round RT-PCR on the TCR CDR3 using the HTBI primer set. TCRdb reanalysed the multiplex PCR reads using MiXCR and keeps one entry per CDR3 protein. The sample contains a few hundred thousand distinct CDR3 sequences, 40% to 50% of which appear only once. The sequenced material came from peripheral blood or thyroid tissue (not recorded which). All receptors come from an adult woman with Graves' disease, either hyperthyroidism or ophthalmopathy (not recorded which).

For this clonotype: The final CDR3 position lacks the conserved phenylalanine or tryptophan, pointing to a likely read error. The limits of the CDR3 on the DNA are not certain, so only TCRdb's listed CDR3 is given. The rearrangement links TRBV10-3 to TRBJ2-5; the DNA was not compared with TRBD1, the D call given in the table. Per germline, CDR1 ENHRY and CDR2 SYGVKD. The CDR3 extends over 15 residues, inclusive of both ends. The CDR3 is CAISVGQGDGYTFGS.

CDR3 DNA: TGTGCCAGTAGTGACGGGACCGGGCAATCGCCCCAGCATTTT. Translation: CASSDGTGQSPQHF. The chain joins TRBV19 to TRBJ1-5; D possibly corresponds to TRBD1 (5 bases). This CDR3 is built from 14 residues. The V gene's germline CDR1 is LNHDA and CDR2 SQIVND (reference sequence). The germline V and J ends were trimmed by 5 bases and 9 bases, with 17 bases remaining between them.

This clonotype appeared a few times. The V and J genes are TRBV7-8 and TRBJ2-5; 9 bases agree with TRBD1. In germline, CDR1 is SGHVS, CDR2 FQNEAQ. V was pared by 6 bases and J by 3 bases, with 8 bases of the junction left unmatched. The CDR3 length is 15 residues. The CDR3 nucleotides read TGTGCCAGCAGTCTCCCACAGGGGGCTAAAGAGACCCAGTACTTC. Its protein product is CASSLPQGAKETQYF.

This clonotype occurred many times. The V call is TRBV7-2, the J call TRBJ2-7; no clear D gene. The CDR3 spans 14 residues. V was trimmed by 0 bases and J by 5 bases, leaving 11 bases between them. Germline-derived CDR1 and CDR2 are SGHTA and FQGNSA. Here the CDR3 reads CASSLALVNDEQYF. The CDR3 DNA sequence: TGTGCCAGCAGCTTAGCTCTAGTCAACGACGAGCAGTACTTC.